This T cell receptor beta chain was sequenced during a study of radiotherapy plus CTLA-4 blockade in lung cancer. Study as a whole: Among all patients, around 18% showed objective responses, while about 30% had disease control.

On this clone itself: What it binds is not known.

Study findings and constraints: Blood-borne expansion of tumor-derived TCR clones followed radiotherapy plus ipilimumab. Reports state that early shifts in blood T cell clones, with interferon-beta, best predicted response.

Some clones are missing from TCRdb's copy, which holds only in-frame ones; the method was immunoSEQ multiplex PCR. The sample consists of about 56,000 clones, approximately 80% of them appearing once. The V gene lost 5 bases and the J gene lost 1 base, with 15 bases spanning the gap. Germline V gives CDR1 SGHNT, CDR2 YYREEE (reference sequence). This CDR3 comprises 15 residues. Sequenced here: peripheral blood, sampled from a patient treated with radiotherapy plus ipilimumab. This sequence was found in a human donor with non-small cell lung cancer who had a complete response to radiotherapy plus ipilimumab. This chain uses TRBV5-4 with TRBJ1-1; D is unresolved. CDR3 amino acids: CASRPIAAWNTEAFF. CDR3 in DNA: TGTGCCAGCAGGCCGATAGCGGCTTGGAACACTGAAGCTTTCTTT.